These T cell receptor beta chains were read from a single sample in a study of blood T cell repertoires in COVID-19. The assay was immunoSEQ multiplex PCR, and TCRdb's table has in-frame clones only and misses some. The sample lists around 140,000 clones; over 65% were seen once. What was sequenced was peripheral blood. These receptors were obtained from a woman older than 75 with active or convalescent COVID-19. Both conserved end residues are part of each CDR3. A D gene is named only where the DNA matches it firmly. Rows may omit the clone size; those that give it use once, few, many or a size class.

J | V | size | length | D | DNA | CDR3
TRBJ1-2 | TRBV10-3 | NA | 14 | TRBD1 | TGTGCCACCAACCCGGGACAGGGGGCCTATGGCTACACCTTC | CATNPGQGAYGYTF
TRBJ1-1 | TRBV4-1 | NA | 13 | NA | TGCGCCAGCAGCCTCGCGGGGGGCACTGAAGCTTTCTTT | CASSLAGGTEAFF
TRBJ2-3 | TRBV5-1 | NA | 15 | TRBD2 | TGCGCCAGCAGCTGGGAGGGGCGGGGGACAGATACGCAGTATTTT | CASSWEGRGTDTQYF
TRBJ1-1 | TRBV7-8 | NA | 14 | NA | TGTGCCAGCAGCTTAGCGCATGGGGGGACTGAAGCTTTCTTT | CASSLAHGGTEAFF
TRBJ2-1 | TRBV5-1 | few | 15 | NA | TGCGCCAGCAGAGAGGGTGCAGGGGACTACAATGAGCAGTTCTTC | CASREGAGDYNEQFF
TRBJ2-7 | TRBV3-1/TRBV3-2 | NA | 18 | NA | TGTGCCAGCAGCCAAGAAGGGGGTAGGGCAGGTGGGTCCTACGAGCAGTACTTC | CASSQEGGRAGGSYEQYF
TRBJ1-5 | TRBV9 | NA | 15 | NA | TGTGCCAGCAGCGAATCAGGGGCGAGGGATCAGCCCCAGCATTTT | CASSESGARDQPQHF
TRBJ1-1 | TRBV28 | few | 15 | NA | TGTGCCAGCAGTCTAGGGGGGGGATCTTGGACTGAAGCTTTCTTT | CASSLGGGSWTEAFF
TRBJ1-3 | TRBV6-2/TRBV6-3 | once | 14 | NA | TGTGCCAGCAGTGCCGCGGGGACTGGAAACACCATATATTTT | CASSAAGTGNTIYF
TRBJ1-1 | TRBV5-8 | NA | 15 | TRBD1 | TGTGCCAGCAGCTACGGCAGGGGGAGATCTCCTGAAGCTTTCTTT | CASSYGRGRSPEAFF
TRBJ2-2 | TRBV11-1 | NA | 14 | NA | TGTGCCAGCAGCTTCAGGGCGAACACCGGGGAGCTGTTTTTT | CASSFRANTGELFF
TRBJ1-6 | TRBV4-1 | NA | 16 | NA | TGCGCCAGCAGCCAAGGGGGGGGTTCCTATAATTCACCCCTCCACTTT | CASSQGGGSYNSPLHF